This TCR beta chain was sequenced in a study of blood T cell repertoires in COVID-19. Study at large: The United States, Italy and Spain provided the acute and convalescent COVID-19 samples.

Sequencing was performed with immunoSEQ multiplex PCR; in TCRdb, only in-frame clones are kept and a portion is missing. The sample shows 110,000 to 150,000 clones, around 79% of them seen only once. Looked up from germline, CDR1 is SGDLS and CDR2 is YYNGEE. Trimming removed 4 bases from V and 3 bases from J; junction bases left unmatched: 4. CDR3 length: 14 amino acids. The gene calls are TRBV9 and TRBJ1-5, with TRBD1 matching 7 bases. Input material: peripheral blood. This TCR was recovered from a woman in her seventies with COVID-19, enrolled during active disease. CDR3 residues: CASSRDSLNQPQHF. CDR3 DNA: TGTGCCAGCAGCCGGGACAGCCTCAATCAGCCCCAGCATTTT.